The next 15 T cell receptor beta chains were all read from a single sample in a study of T cell responses to AZD1222 COVID-19 vaccine. Profiling relied on immunoSEQ multiplex PCR, and the TCRdb table lists in-frame clones only, not all of them. Among fewer than 150,000 clones listed, around 88% were seen once. Sequences were derived from peripheral blood, sampled 28 days after the second AZD1222 dose. Every receptor here comes from an adult who received the AZD1222 COVID-19 vaccine.

V is TRBV5-5 and J is TRBJ1-1; 11 bases align to TRBD1. CDR1 SGHKS and CDR2 YYEKEE come from the germline V gene (reference sequence). The CDR3 contains 14 residues. Trimming cost V 4 bases and J 7 bases; bases outside gene matches: 6. CDR3 loop: CASSPGQGASEAFF. The CDR3 nucleotides are TGTGCCAGCAGCCCCGGACAGGGGGCTAGTGAAGCTTTCTTT.

This chain joins TRBV4-1 and TRBJ2-1; tentative D call: TRBD2 (5 bases). Trimming left V 1 base short and J 6 bases short, with 10 bases between. CDR1 and CDR2 (germline): MGHRA, YSYEKL. CDR3 length: 14 amino acids. CDR3: CASSQAGLSNEQFF. CDR3 in DNA: TGCGCCAGCAGCCAAGCTGGACTCTCCAATGAGCAGTTCTTC.

The V and J genes are TRBV7-2 and TRBJ2-5; perhaps TRBD1 as D (6 bases). The CDR3 spans 16 residues. The V and J ends lost 5 bases and 3 bases respectively, with 19 bases between them. From germline, CDR1 is SGHTA and CDR2 FQGNSA. The CDR3 sequence is CASSTSGTRVEETQYF. DNA for the CDR3: TGTGCCAGCAGCACCTCCGGGACACGCGTTGAAGAGACCCAGTACTTC.

This chain uses TRBV2 with TRBJ2-5, with D maybe TRBD2 (5 bases). CDR1 is SNHLY, CDR2 FYNNEI, per germline. There are 14 residues in the CDR3. The germline V and J ends were trimmed by 2 bases and 5 bases, with 12 bases remaining between them. The chain's CDR3 is CASSELLGGETQYF. CDR3 nucleotide sequence: TGTGCCAGCAGTGAATTACTGGGCGGGGAGACCCAGTACTTC.

The rearrangement uses TRBV12-3 or TRBV12-4 and TRBJ1-2; unclear D gene. There are 11 residues in the CDR3. The germline V and J ends were trimmed by 3 bases and 9 bases, with 8 bases remaining between them. The DNA for the CDR3 is TGTGCCAGCAGTTTGACGGGAAGCTACACCTTC. Translation: CASSLTGSYTF.

This rearrangement joins TRBV15 to TRBJ1-2; TRBD1 agrees at 7 bases. Trimming cost V 3 bases and J 3 bases; bases outside gene matches: 4. The CDR3 extends over 14 amino acids. Germline V lookup: CDR1 LNHNV, CDR2 YYDKDF (reference sequence). DNA of the CDR3: TGTGCCACCAGCAGGGACGGACAGGACTATGGCTACACCTTC. Translated: CATSRDGQDYGYTF.

Only a few counts were recorded for this clone. The J gene is TRBJ1-1, the V gene TRBV18; D is possibly TRBD1 (5 bases). From germline, CDR1 is KGHSH and CDR2 LQKENI. CDR3 length: 15 amino acids. V was cut by 1 base and J by 1 base, with 10 bases left in between. The CDR3: CASSPRGLTNTEAFF. Written as DNA, the CDR3 is TGTGCCAGCTCACCACGGGGACTTACGAACACTGAAGCTTTCTTT.

The chain joins TRBV4-2 to TRBJ1-5, with a weak D call TRBD1 (6 bases). Between the trimmed V and J ends, which lost 1 base and 5 bases, there was a span of 12 bases. This CDR3 has 15 residues. CDR1 LGHNA and CDR2 YNFKEQ come from the germline V gene. CDR3 amino acids: CASSQVNRADQPQHF. The CDR3 DNA reads as TGTGCCAGCAGCCAAGTTAACAGGGCGGATCAGCCCCAGCATTTT.

The chain uses TRBV19 and TRBJ1-1, with D perhaps TRBD1 (6 bases). Germline V gene sequence: CDR1 LNHDA, CDR2 SQIVND (reference sequence). The CDR3 runs 17 residues. Trimming cost V 6 bases and J 5 bases, with 25 bases left between them. Here the CDR3 DNA reads TGTGCCAGTAGCCCCAAGGGGGGACGAACCCAGTGGACTGAAGCTTTCTTT. Protein sequence: CASSPKGGRTQWTEAFF.

The gene calls are TRBV19 and TRBJ1-4; D call uncertain. CDR3 length equals 13 residues. Per germline, CDR1 LNHDA and CDR2 SQIVND (reference sequence). The V and J ends lost 7 bases and 2 bases respectively, with 8 bases between them. The CDR3 DNA is TGTGCCAGTACCCGGCAGACTAATGAAAAACTGTTTTTT. Amino acids: CASTRQTNEKLFF.

The rearrangement links TRBV11-2 to TRBJ1-1; D gene uncertain. The CDR3 runs 14 residues. Trimming pared 2 bases from V and 1 base from J, leaving 8 bases between. Germline V gene sequence: CDR1 SGHAT, CDR2 FQNNGV. CDR3 sequence: CASSLRQRNTEAFF. The CDR3 coding sequence is TGTGCCAGCAGCTTACGGCAGAGGAACACTGAAGCTTTCTTT. The full variable domain, its missing parts supplied by reference TRBV11-2 and TRBJ1-1, is EAGVAQSPRYKIIEKRQSVAFWCNPISGHATLYWYQQILGQGPKLLIQFQNNGVVDDSQLPKDRFSAERLKGVDSTLKIQPAKLEDSAVYLCASSLRQRNTEAFFGQGTRLTVV.

The V gene is TRBV12-3 or TRBV12-4, the J gene TRBJ1-2; TRBD1 might be the D (6 bases). Deletions cut 7 bases from V and 7 bases from J, with 16 bases between. The CDR3 loop spans 13 amino acids. This CDR3 reads CASTQIRGGGYTF. CDR3 DNA sequence: TGTGCCAGCACCCAGATCAGGGGTGGTGGCTACACCTTC.

The chain couples TRBV7-9 to TRBJ2-1, with TRBD2 matching over 7 bases. The CDR3 has 14 residues. CDR1 is SEHNR, CDR2 FQNEAQ, per germline (reference sequence). With 3 bases clipped from V and 5 bases from J, the junction kept 4 bases outside the gene matches. The CDR3 DNA is TGTGCCAGCAGCTTCCTAGCGGCGGACAATGAGCAGTTCTTC. Protein sequence: CASSFLAADNEQFF.

V gene TRBV27 combines with J gene TRBJ2-6; no definite D call. From germline, CDR1 is MNHEY and CDR2 SMNVEV (reference sequence). The germline V and J ends were trimmed by 6 bases and 0 bases, with 3 bases remaining between them. The CDR3 covers 13 residues. CDR3: CASSRSGANVLTF. DNA for the CDR3: TGTGCCAGCAGCCGCTCTGGGGCCAACGTCCTGACTTTC.

This rearrangement joins TRBV5-3 to TRBJ2-2; no reliable D call. TRBV5-3 is recorded as an ORF, its role being uncertain. There are 12 residues in the CDR3. Trimming stripped 1 base from V and 13 bases from J, with 11 bases between. Here the CDR3 reads CARSLYGKALFF. CDR3 DNA: TGTGCCAGAAGCTTGTATGGTAAGGCGCTGTTTTTT.